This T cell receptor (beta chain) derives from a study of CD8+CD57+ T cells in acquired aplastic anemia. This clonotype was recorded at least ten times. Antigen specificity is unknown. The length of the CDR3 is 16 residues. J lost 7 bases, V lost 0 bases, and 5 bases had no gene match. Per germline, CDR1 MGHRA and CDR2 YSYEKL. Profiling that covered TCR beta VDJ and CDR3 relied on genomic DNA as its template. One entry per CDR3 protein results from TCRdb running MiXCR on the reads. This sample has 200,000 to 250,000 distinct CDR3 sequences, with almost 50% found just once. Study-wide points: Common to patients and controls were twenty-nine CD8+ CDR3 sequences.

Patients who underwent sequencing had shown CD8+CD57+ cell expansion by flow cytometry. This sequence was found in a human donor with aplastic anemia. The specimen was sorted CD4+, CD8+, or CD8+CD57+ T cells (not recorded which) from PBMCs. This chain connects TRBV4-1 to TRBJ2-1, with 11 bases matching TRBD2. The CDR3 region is CASSQELAGERNEQFF. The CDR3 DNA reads TGCGCCAGCAGCCAAGAACTAGCGGGGGAGAGGAATGAGCAGTTCTTC.